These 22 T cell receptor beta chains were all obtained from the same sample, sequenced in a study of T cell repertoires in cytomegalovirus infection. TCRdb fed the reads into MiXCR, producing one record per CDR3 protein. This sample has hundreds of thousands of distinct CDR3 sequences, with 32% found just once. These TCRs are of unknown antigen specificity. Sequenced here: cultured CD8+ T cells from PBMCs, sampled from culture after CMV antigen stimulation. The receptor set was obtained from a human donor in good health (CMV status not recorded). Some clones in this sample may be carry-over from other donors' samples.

The CDR3 DNA follows: TGTGCCAGTAGTATGGGGAGAACCGGGGAGCTGTTTTTT. It is translated as CASSMGRTGELFF. This chain connects TRBV19 to TRBJ2-2, with D possibly TRBD2 on 5 matching bases. This CDR3 spans 13 amino acids. Looked up from germline, CDR1 is LNHDA and CDR2 is SQIVND (reference sequence). V was shortened by 3 bases and J by 5 bases, with 7 bases between the two germline ends.

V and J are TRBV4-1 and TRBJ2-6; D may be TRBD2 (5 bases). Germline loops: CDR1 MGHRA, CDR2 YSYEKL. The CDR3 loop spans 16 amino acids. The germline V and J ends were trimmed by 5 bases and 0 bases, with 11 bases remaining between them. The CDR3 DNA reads TGCGCCAGCAGCTCCTCGGGGTTCTCTGGGGCCAACGTCCTGACTTTC. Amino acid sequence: CASSSSGFSGANVLTF.

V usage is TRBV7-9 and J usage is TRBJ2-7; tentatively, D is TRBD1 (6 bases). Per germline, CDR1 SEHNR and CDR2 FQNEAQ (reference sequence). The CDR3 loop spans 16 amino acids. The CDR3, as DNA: TGTGCCAGCAGCTTAGGGTTGGCAGGGGCTGAGCAGGTTGAGTTCGTC. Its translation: CASSLGLAGAEQVEFV.

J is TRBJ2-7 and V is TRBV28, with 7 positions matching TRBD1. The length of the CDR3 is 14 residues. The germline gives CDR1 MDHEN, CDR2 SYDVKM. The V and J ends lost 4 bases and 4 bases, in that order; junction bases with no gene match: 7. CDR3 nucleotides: TGTGCCAGCAGTTCGGGACAGCAACTTTACGAGCAGTACGTC. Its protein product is CASSSGQQLYEQYV.

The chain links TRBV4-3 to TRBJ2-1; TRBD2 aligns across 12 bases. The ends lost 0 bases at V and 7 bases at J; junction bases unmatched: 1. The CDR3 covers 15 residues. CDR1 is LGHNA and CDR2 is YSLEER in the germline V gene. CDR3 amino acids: CASSQEGLAGNEQFF. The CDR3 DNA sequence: TGCGCCAGCAGCCAAGAAGGACTAGCGGGGAATGAGCAGTTCTTC.

The CDR3 DNA reads as TGTGCCAGCAGTTACTCAAGCGATATGGCAGATACGCAGTATTTT. Amino acids: CASSYSSDMADTQYF. The gene calls are TRBV6-6 and TRBJ2-3, with no clear D. V was trimmed by 0 bases and J by 4 bases, leaving 11 bases between them. Germline CDR1 MNHNY, CDR2 SVGAGI (reference sequence). The CDR3 loop spans 15 amino acids.

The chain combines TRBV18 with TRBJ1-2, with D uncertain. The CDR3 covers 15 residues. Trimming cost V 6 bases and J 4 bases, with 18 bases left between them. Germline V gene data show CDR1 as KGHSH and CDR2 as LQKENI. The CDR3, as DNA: TGTGCCAGCTCCCCTTCCGTCTCGGTTCTCTATGGCTACACCTTC. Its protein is CASSPSVSVLYGYTF.

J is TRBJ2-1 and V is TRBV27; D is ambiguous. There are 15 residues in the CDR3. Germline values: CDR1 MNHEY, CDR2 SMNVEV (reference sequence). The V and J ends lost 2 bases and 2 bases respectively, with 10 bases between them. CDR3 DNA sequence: TGTGCCAGCAGTTTAACCCTGCCCGCCTACAATGAGCAGTTCTTC. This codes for CASSLTLPAYNEQFF.

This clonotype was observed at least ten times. CDR3 coding DNA: TGTGCCAGCAGTGAATTGTATCAGGCCACCCCAGATACGCAGTATTTT. As protein: CASSELYQATPDTQYF. The V gene is TRBV6-1, the J gene TRBJ2-3; the D is unclear. Between the trimmed V and J ends, which lost 2 bases and 4 bases, there was a span of 16 bases. This CDR3 comprises 16 residues. Germline V gene data show CDR1 as MNHNS and CDR2 as SASEGT.

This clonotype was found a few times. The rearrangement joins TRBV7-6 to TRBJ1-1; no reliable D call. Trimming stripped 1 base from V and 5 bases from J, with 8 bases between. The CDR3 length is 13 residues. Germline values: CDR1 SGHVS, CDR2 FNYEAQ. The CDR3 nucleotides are TGTGCCAGCAGCTTAGGGCACAGAACTGAAGCTTTCTTT. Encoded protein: CASSLGHRTEAFF.

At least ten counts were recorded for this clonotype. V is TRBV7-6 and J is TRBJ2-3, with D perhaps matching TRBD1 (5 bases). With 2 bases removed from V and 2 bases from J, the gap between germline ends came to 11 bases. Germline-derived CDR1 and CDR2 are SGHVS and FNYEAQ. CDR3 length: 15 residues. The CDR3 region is CASSLSQGYTDTQYF. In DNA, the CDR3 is TGTGCCAGCAGCTTAAGCCAGGGCTACACAGATACGCAGTATTTT. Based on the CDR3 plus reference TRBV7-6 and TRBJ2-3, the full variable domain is GAGVSQSPRYKVTKRGQDVALRCDPISGHVSLYWYRQALGQGPEFLTYFNYEAQQDKSGLPNDRFSAERPEGSISTLTIQRTEQRDSAMYRCASSLSQGYTDTQYFGPGTRLTVL.

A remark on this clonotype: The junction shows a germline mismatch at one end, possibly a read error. The CDR3 is CASRGVDRETFF. CDR3 coding DNA: TGTGCCAGCAGGGGGGTCGACAGGGAAACATTCTTC. This chain links TRBV7-9 with TRBJ1-2; TRBD1 matches at 7 bases. The CDR3 contains 12 residues. In germline, CDR1 is SEHNR, CDR2 FQNEAQ (reference sequence).

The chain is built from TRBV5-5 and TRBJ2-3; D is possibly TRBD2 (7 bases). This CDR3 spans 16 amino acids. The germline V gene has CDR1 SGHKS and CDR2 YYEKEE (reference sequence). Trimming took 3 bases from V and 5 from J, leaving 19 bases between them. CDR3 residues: CASSSFRGAEGDTQYF. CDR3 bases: TGTGCCAGCAGCTCTTTCCGGGGGGCAGAAGGAGATACGCAGTATTTT.

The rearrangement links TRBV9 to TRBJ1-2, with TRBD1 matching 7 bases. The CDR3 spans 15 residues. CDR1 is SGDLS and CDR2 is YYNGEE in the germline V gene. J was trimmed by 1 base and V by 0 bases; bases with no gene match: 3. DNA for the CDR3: TGTGCCAGCAGCGTAGGACAGGGCCTTAACTATGGCTACACCTTC. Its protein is CASSVGQGLNYGYTF.

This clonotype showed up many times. CDR3 sequence: CASSLRAGGPSEQYV. The CDR3 region has the DNA TGTGCCAGCAGCTTGAGGGCAGGGGGTCCCTCCGAGCAGTACGTC. The chain combines TRBV7-8 with TRBJ2-7; 7 positions agree with TRBD1. CDR1 and CDR2 from the germline V gene are SGHVS and FQNEAQ. The trim removed 3 bases at V and 6 bases at J, leaving 11 bases unmatched. The CDR3 has 15 amino acids.

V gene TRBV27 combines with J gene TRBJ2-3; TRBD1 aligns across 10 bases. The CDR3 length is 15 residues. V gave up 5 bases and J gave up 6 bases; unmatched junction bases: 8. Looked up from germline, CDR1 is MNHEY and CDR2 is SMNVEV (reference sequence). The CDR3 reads CASSAPGQGSDTQYF. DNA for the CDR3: TGTGCCAGCAGTGCCCCGGGACAGGGGTCGGATACGCAGTATTTT.

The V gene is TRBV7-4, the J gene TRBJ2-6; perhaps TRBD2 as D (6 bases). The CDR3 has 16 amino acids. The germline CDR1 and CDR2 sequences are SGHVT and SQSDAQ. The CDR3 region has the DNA TGTGCAAAGGAGGGGACCGGCCACTCTGGGGCCAACGTCCTGACTTTC. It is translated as CAKEGTGHSGANVLTF.

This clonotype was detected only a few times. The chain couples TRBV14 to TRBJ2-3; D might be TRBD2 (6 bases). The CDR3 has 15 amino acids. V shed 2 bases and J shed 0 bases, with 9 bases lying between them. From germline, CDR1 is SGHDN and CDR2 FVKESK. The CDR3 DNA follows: TGTGCCAGCAGCCAAAAGACTAGGAGCACAGATACGCAGTATTTT. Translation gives CASSQKTRSTDTQYF.

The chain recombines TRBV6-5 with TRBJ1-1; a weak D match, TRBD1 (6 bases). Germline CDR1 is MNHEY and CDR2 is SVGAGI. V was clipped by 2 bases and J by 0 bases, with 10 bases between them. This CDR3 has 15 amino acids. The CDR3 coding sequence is TGTGCCAGCAGTTACCGATACAGGGTGAACACTGAAGCTTTCTTT. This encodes CASSYRYRVNTEAFF.

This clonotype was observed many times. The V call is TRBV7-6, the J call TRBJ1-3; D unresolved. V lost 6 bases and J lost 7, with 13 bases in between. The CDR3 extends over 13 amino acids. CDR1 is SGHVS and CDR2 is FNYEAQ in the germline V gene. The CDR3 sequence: CASRSGGVNTIYF. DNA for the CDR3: TGTGCCAGCAGATCAGGCGGGGTTAACACCATATATTTT. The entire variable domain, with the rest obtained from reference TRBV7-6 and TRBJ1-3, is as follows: GAGVSQSPRYKVTKRGQDVALRCDPISGHVSLYWYRQALGQGPEFLTYFNYEAQQDKSGLPNDRFSAERPEGSISTLTIQRTEQRDSAMYRCASRSGGVNTIYFGEGSWLTVV.

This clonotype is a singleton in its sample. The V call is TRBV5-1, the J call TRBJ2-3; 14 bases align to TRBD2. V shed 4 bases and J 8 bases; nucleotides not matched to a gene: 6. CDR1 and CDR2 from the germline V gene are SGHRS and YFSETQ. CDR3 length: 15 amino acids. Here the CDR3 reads CASSESGTSGGTQYF. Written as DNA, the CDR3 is TGCGCCAGCAGCGAAAGTGGGACTAGCGGGGGTACGCAGTATTTT. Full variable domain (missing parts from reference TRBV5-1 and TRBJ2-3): KAGVTQTPRYLIKTRGQQVTLSCSPISGHRSVSWYQQTPGQGLQFLFEYFSETQRNKGNFPGRFSGRQFSNSRSEMNVSTLELGDSALYLCASSESGTSGGTQYFGPGTRLTVL.

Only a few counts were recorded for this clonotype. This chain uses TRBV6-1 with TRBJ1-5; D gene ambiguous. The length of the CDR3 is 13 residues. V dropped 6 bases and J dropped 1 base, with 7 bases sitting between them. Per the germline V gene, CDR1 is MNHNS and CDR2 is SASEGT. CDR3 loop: CASRYLSNQPQHF. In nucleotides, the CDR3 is TGTGCCAGCAGGTACCTGAGCAATCAGCCCCAGCATTTT.